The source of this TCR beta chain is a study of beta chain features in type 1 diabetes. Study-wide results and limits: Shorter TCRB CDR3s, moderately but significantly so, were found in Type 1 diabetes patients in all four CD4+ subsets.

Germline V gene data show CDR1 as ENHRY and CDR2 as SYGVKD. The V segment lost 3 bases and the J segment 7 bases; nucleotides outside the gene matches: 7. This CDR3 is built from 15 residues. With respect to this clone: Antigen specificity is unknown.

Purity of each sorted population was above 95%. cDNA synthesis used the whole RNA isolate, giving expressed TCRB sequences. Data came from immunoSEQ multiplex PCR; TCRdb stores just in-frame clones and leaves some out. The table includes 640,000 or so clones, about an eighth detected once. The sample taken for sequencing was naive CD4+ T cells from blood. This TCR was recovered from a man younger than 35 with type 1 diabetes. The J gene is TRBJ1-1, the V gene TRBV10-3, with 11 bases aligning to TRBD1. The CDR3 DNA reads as TGTGCCATCAGTGACCGGGACAGGGGGTATGGTGAAGCTTTCTTT. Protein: CAISDRDRGYGEAFF.